The T cell receptor (beta chain) described here comes from a study of chemoradiotherapy in HPV16-positive cancers. Across the study: Candidate HPV-specific clones and shared TCR motifs came from two HPV16-positive patients.

Points on this clone: The antigen remains undetermined.

The study, taken as a whole, reports: HPV-specific T cells were functionally defined from only a couple of HPV16-positive patients. For HPV16-positive patients, expanding HPV-responsive T cells associated with longer recurrence-free survival.

Profiling relied on immunoSEQ multiplex PCR, and the TCRdb table lists in-frame clones only, not all of them. There are about 24,000 clones in the sample; roughly 90% occur only once, and roughly 4.3% lies in the top ten. From germline, CDR1 is SEHNR and CDR2 FQNEAQ (reference sequence). With 5 bases removed from V and 5 bases from J, the gap between germline ends came to 18 bases. This CDR3 contains 15 residues. The J gene is TRBJ2-5, the V gene TRBV7-9; TRBD1 or TRBD2 may be the D gene (6 bases each). The sample consisted of blood, taken from a patient who underwent chemoradiotherapy. This TCR derives from a human donor with HPV-associated anogenital cancer. CDR3 in amino acids: CASSIKIGGRETQYF. CDR3 in DNA: TGTGCCAGCAGCATAAAAATCGGGGGCCGGGAGACCCAGTACTTC.